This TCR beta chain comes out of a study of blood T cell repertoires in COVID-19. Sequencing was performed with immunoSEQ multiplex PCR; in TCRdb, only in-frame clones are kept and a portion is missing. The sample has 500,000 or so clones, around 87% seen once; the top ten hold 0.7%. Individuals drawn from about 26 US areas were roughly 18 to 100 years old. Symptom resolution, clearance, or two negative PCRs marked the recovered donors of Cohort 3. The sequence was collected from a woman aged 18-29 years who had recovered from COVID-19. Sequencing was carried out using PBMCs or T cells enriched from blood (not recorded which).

DNA of the CDR3: TGCGCCAGCAGCTTGGAGGCGGGGGGAAACACCGGGGAGCTGTTTTTT. Protein product: CASSLEAGGNTGELFF. The J gene is TRBJ2-2, the V gene TRBV5-1; 8 bases map to TRBD2. With 0 bases clipped from V and 2 bases from J, the junction kept 3 bases outside the gene matches. The germline V gene has CDR1 SGHRS and CDR2 YFSETQ. The length of the CDR3 is 16 residues.